This is a list of T cell receptor beta chains from one sample in a study of identical twins. MiXCR, applied by TCRdb to the 5' RACE reads, yields one record per CDR3 protein. The sample lists hundreds of thousands of distinct CDR3 sequences; roughly 6% were seen once. The sample comprised naive T cells sorted from blood. The receptors here all came from a man between 18 and 29 years old in good health. CDR3s leave out the opening cysteine and the closing phenylalanine or tryptophan. A row's size may be missing; if present it is once, few, many or a size class.

V gene: TRBV5-1
clone size: many
J gene: TRBJ1-4
CDR3 protein: ASSLNSGDEKLF

V gene: TRBV20-1
clone size: many
J gene: TRBJ2-1
CDR3 protein: SARTRGRNEQF

V gene: TRBV12-3/TRBV12-4
clone size: few
J gene: TRBJ2-1
CDR3 protein: ASSPWTGSHEQF

V gene: TRBV20-1
clone size: many
J gene: TRBJ2-7
CDR3 protein: SGVSGTYEQY

V gene: TRBV10-2
clone size: many
J gene: TRBJ2-2
CDR3 protein: ASALPGTGELF

V gene: TRBV20-1
clone size: many
J gene: TRBJ1-5
CDR3 protein: SALRGRGLDQPQH

V gene: TRBV9
clone size: few
J gene: TRBJ2-2
CDR3 protein: ASSVAKGSNTGELF

V gene: TRBV29-1
clone size: many
J gene: TRBJ2-2
CDR3 protein: SVLVGSGTGELF

V gene: TRBV12-3/TRBV12-4
clone size: many
J gene: TRBJ2-7
CDR3 protein: ASSLFPGTYEQY

V gene: TRBV7-8
clone size: -
J gene: TRBJ1-5
CDR3 protein: ASSLQGQASTISNQPQH

V gene: TRBV5-1
clone size: many
J gene: TRBJ1-6
CDR3 protein: ASSPRDSTNSPLH

V gene: TRBV6-5
clone size: many
J gene: TRBJ1-5
CDR3 protein: ASSYSRQIGQPQH

V gene: TRBV14
clone size: few
J gene: TRBJ2-7
CDR3 protein: ASSQVGGNYEQY

V gene: TRBV7-3
clone size: many
J gene: TRBJ2-1
CDR3 protein: ASSLFVRTSGYNEQF

V gene: TRBV7-9
clone size: -
J gene: TRBJ2-3
CDR3 protein: ASSLGTRRDTDTQY

V gene: TRBV7-2
clone size: many
J gene: TRBJ2-2
CDR3 protein: ASSLDPATGELF

V gene: TRBV6-5
clone size: many
J gene: TRBJ1-1
CDR3 protein: ASSSAEGVGNTEAF

V gene: TRBV12-3/TRBV12-4
clone size: many
J gene: TRBJ2-5
CDR3 protein: ASSVRTSGTTVFATQY

V gene: TRBV4-2
clone size: -
J gene: TRBJ2-4
CDR3 protein: ASSTGEAKNIQY

V gene: TRBV12-3/TRBV12-4
clone size: many
J gene: TRBJ1-2
CDR3 protein: ASSMGVNYGYT

V gene: TRBV12-3/TRBV12-4
clone size: -
J gene: TRBJ1-3
CDR3 protein: ASSLASTGNTIY

V gene: TRBV29-1
clone size: few
J gene: TRBJ2-1
CDR3 protein: SVGTNSIHNEQF

V gene: TRBV5-5
clone size: many
J gene: TRBJ2-3
CDR3 protein: ASSLGWGGDTQY

V gene: TRBV12-3/TRBV12-4
clone size: -
J gene: TRBJ1-2
CDR3 protein: ASSLEAGKVDGYT

V gene: TRBV4-2
clone size: -
J gene: TRBJ2-1
CDR3 protein: ASSPRTSGSSSYNEQF

V gene: TRBV7-9
clone size: few
J gene: TRBJ1-5
CDR3 protein: ASSLSQGPYQPQH

V gene: TRBV11-2
clone size: few
J gene: TRBJ2-1
CDR3 protein: ASSLGLRPENEQF

V gene: TRBV11-2
clone size: many
J gene: TRBJ2-1
CDR3 protein: ASSPGGTGTIYNEQF

V gene: TRBV20-1
clone size: many
J gene: TRBJ2-7
CDR3 protein: SALGIRASYEQY

V gene: TRBV29-1
clone size: many
J gene: TRBJ2-2
CDR3 protein: SVEDLPGSGGELF

V gene: TRBV25-1
clone size: many
J gene: TRBJ2-5
CDR3 protein: ASSEYAGGLGTQY

V gene: TRBV29-1
clone size: many
J gene: TRBJ2-7
CDR3 protein: SVAGTSWYEQY

V gene: TRBV6-5
clone size: few
J gene: TRBJ2-3
CDR3 protein: ASSYLGTSRSDTQY

V gene: TRBV20-1
clone size: many
J gene: TRBJ1-6
CDR3 protein: SARGGNSPLH

V gene: TRBV6-1
clone size: -
J gene: TRBJ1-4
CDR3 protein: ASSLGVRGEKLF

V gene: TRBV16
clone size: many
J gene: TRBJ2-7
CDR3 protein: ASNPKATQGEQY

V gene: TRBV20-1
clone size: many
J gene: TRBJ2-1
CDR3 protein: SARDPRRDLYNEQF

V gene: TRBV5-1
clone size: -
J gene: TRBJ2-5
CDR3 protein: ASSSNRDRGD

V gene: TRBV4-1
clone size: few
J gene: TRBJ2-2
CDR3 protein: ASSQIRDKENTGELF

V gene: TRBV12-3/TRBV12-4
clone size: -
J gene: TRBJ2-2
CDR3 protein: ASRTGTTPTGELF

V gene: TRBV20-1
clone size: few
J gene: TRBJ2-1
CDR3 protein: SARVLREGRWF

V gene: TRBV20-1
clone size: many
J gene: TRBJ2-1
CDR3 protein: SVTGSFSYNEQF

V gene: TRBV7-8
clone size: few
J gene: TRBJ1-3
CDR3 protein: ASSSQPNTIY

V gene: TRBV20-1
clone size: many
J gene: TRBJ2-2
CDR3 protein: SASGNTGELF

V gene: TRBV25-1
clone size: few
J gene: TRBJ2-3
CDR3 protein: ASSELRVGRTDTQY

V gene: TRBV12-3/TRBV12-4
clone size: many
J gene: TRBJ2-2
CDR3 protein: ASLAGNTGELF

V gene: TRBV7-2
clone size: many
J gene: TRBJ2-7
CDR3 protein: ASSFPRDGYYEQY

V gene: TRBV4-1
clone size: -
J gene: TRBJ2-2
CDR3 protein: ASSQDRSGVNTGELF

V gene: TRBV28
clone size: many
J gene: TRBJ2-7
CDR3 protein: ASSPTGTSSYEQY

V gene: TRBV20-1
clone size: few
J gene: TRBJ2-1
CDR3 protein: SARREAPYNEQF

V gene: TRBV18
clone size: -
J gene: TRBJ2-3
CDR3 protein: ASSPGLAGGYSTDTQY

V gene: TRBV19
clone size: -
J gene: TRBJ2-1
CDR3 protein: ASSGRAEQF

V gene: TRBV6-5
clone size: many
J gene: TRBJ2-3
CDR3 protein: ASSYSGTDTQY

V gene: TRBV6-2/TRBV6-3
clone size: -
J gene: TRBJ1-5
CDR3 protein: ASSYPTGGMQPQH

V gene: TRBV5-1
clone size: many
J gene: TRBJ2-3
CDR3 protein: ASSLDSGLAGLTTDTQY

V gene: TRBV11-2
clone size: many
J gene: TRBJ2-3
CDR3 protein: ASRPGLAGLDTQY

V gene: TRBV20-1
clone size: many
J gene: TRBJ2-3
CDR3 protein: SAREWTLTDTQY

V gene: TRBV29-1
clone size: many
J gene: TRBJ2-4
CDR3 protein: SGGGDLDIQY

V gene: TRBV7-2
clone size: many
J gene: TRBJ2-4
CDR3 protein: ASSLGTNRDIQY